The 26 T cell receptor beta chains in this list originate from one sample, sequenced in a study of shared T cell receptors in the human thymus. Generated by immunoSEQ multiplex PCR, the TCRdb table keeps only in-frame clones and is missing some. The sample includes some 700,000 clones, approximately 83% seen only once; the top ten take about 0.011%. These data also formed part of another study, on human thymus T cells.

Sequencing was done on a sample of thymocytes. The receptor set was obtained from a girl under three years old with a congenital heart defect.

The rearrangement uses TRBV27 and TRBJ1-6; D is perhaps TRBD1 (6 bases). V shed 2 bases and J shed 7 bases, with 18 bases lying between them. Germline V gives CDR1 MNHEY, CDR2 SMNVEV (reference sequence). This CDR3 comprises 17 residues. CDR3 sequence (DNA): TGTGCCAGCAGTTTACGATCACGGGGGGCTGAGAATTCACCCCTCCACTTT. Its translation is CASSLRSRGAENSPLHF.

The V call is TRBV5-4, the J call TRBJ1-4; D remains unclear. This CDR3 region has 18 residues. Germline assignment: CDR1 SGHNT and CDR2 YYREEE (reference sequence). V shed 4 bases and J shed 7 bases, with 26 bases lying between them. This chain's CDR3 is CASSHGTGGPGEGEKLFF. The CDR3 nucleotides read TGTGCCAGCAGCCACGGAACGGGAGGGCCGGGTGAGGGTGAAAAACTGTTTTTT.

This rearrangement joins TRBV7-2 to TRBJ1-2; 8 positions agree with TRBD1. J was trimmed by 6 bases and V by 5 bases; bases with no gene match: 20. Germline CDR1 is SGHTA and CDR2 is FQGNSA. CDR3 length equals 18 residues. CDR3 amino acids: CASSPTLIQGALLHGYTF. The DNA of the CDR3 is TGTGCCAGCAGCCCGACGCTGATTCAGGGGGCGCTTTTACATGGCTACACCTTC.

This clone showed up just a few times. The CDR3 DNA follows: TGTGCCAGCAGTGAATGTTGGGGCAGGGGGGTGGCGGAGACCCAGTACTTC. Translated: CASSECWGRGVAETQYF. The chain carries TRBV2 and TRBJ2-5; D may be TRBD1 (7 bases). V shed 2 bases and J shed 5 bases, with 21 bases lying between them. This CDR3 is built from 17 residues. CDR1 is SNHLY, CDR2 FYNNEI, per germline.

The V and J genes are TRBV6-7 and TRBJ1-2; D gene uncertain. TRBV6-7 belongs to the ORF category, with a function that is uncertain. The CDR3 contains 16 residues. The V end was cut by 6 bases, the J end by 4 bases, with 21 bases between. The CDR3 is CASSLTPLPNPYGYTF. The CDR3 nucleotides read TGTGCCAGCAGCCTAACCCCGTTACCTAACCCCTATGGCTACACCTTC.

The rearrangement uses TRBV27 and TRBJ1-2, with 8 bases fitting TRBD1. This CDR3 has 14 amino acids. The junction had 9 bases not matched to a gene; V was cut back by 4 bases and J by 8 bases. Germline CDR1 MNHEY, CDR2 SMNVEV (reference sequence). CDR3 DNA: TGTGCCAGCAGTTCAGCGGACAGGGAGGAGGGCTACACCTTC. It is translated as CASSSADREEGYTF.

The rearrangement uses TRBV28 and TRBJ2-7, with D maybe TRBD2 (5 bases). Germline V lookup: CDR1 MDHEN, CDR2 SYDVKM. The germline V and J ends were trimmed by 8 bases and 0 bases, with 8 bases remaining between them. This CDR3 has 12 residues. CDR3 sequence: CASGGDSYEQYF. The CDR3 nucleotides are TGTGCCAGCGGAGGAGACTCCTACGAGCAGTACTTC.

The J gene is TRBJ2-5, the V gene TRBV4-1; maybe TRBD1 (6 bases). V was cut by 0 bases and J by 0 bases, with 14 bases left in between. CDR1 MGHRA and CDR2 YSYEKL come from the germline V gene. CDR3 length: 17 amino acids. CDR3 nucleotide sequence: TGCGCCAGCAGCCAAGATACGCGGAAGGGGGACCAAGAGACCCAGTACTTC. Encoded protein: CASSQDTRKGDQETQYF.

The rearrangement joins TRBV5-1 to TRBJ2-3; D is possibly TRBD2 (5 bases). CDR3 length: 16 amino acids. CDR1 is SGHRS, CDR2 YFSETQ, per germline. V was pared by 0 bases and J by 2 bases, with 13 bases between. The CDR3 DNA reads TGCGCCAGCAGCTTGGAGGAGGATTGGCCCACAGATACGCAGTATTTT. Protein product: CASSLEEDWPTDTQYF.

This chain links TRBV10-3 with TRBJ1-1, with D possibly TRBD1 on 5 matching bases. The V end lost 6 bases, the J end lost 4 bases, and 15 bases lay between the germline ends. CDR3 length equals 14 residues. CDR1 and CDR2 from the germline V gene are ENHRY and SYGVKD. The CDR3 loop reads CAIRGLGRGTEAFF. The CDR3 nucleotides are TGTGCCATCAGGGGGCTCGGGAGGGGCACTGAAGCTTTCTTT.

This clone has more than one count but fewer than ten. The chain couples TRBV4-1 to TRBJ1-1; TRBD1 is a possible D gene (6 bases). Trimming shortened V by 4 bases and J by 2 bases, and 11 bases separated the two germline ends. In germline, CDR1 is MGHRA, CDR2 YSYEKL. The CDR3 extends over 14 amino acids. The CDR3 DNA sequence: TGCGCCAGCAGCCCGACAGGACGAAACACTGAAGCTTTCTTT. Its translation is CASSPTGRNTEAFF.

The chain combines TRBV5-6 with TRBJ2-2; D might be TRBD2 (5 bases). The CDR3 has 16 amino acids. V gave up 1 base and J gave up 4 bases, with 14 bases separating them. Germline V gene data show CDR1 as SGHDT and CDR2 as YYEEEE. DNA for the CDR3: TGTGCCAGCAGCTTGTTGGTAGGCGGGCGCACCGGGGAGCTGTTTTTT. It yields the protein CASSLLVGGRTGELFF.

The chain recombines TRBV5-1 with TRBJ2-1, with D unresolved. The germline V gene has CDR1 SGHRS and CDR2 YFSETQ. The CDR3 length is 16 residues. Trimming stripped 3 bases from V and 0 bases from J, with 13 bases between. The CDR3 coding sequence is TGCGCCAGCAGCTGGGCCCGGATTAGCTCCTACAATGAGCAGTTCTTC. Its translation is CASSWARISSYNEQFF. Full variable domain (outside the CDR3, taken from reference TRBV5-1 and TRBJ2-1): KAGVTQTPRYLIKTRGQQVTLSCSPISGHRSVSWYQQTPGQGLQFLFEYFSETQRNKGNFPGRFSGRQFSNSRSEMNVSTLELGDSALYLCASSWARISSYNEQFFGPGTRLTVL.

The rearrangement uses TRBV10-3 and TRBJ2-5; 8 bases line up with TRBD1. Germline V CDR1 and CDR2: ENHRY, SYGVKD. Unmatched junction bases numbered 10, after V lost 2 bases and J lost 2 bases. CDR3 length: 17 residues. The CDR3: CAISEHRGSGQQETQYF. In DNA form, the CDR3 reads TGTGCCATCAGTGAGCACAGGGGGTCTGGGCAACAAGAGACCCAGTACTTC.

The CDR3 DNA reads as TGTGCCAGCCGCGGGGGGGCCATTTTCTATGAGCAGTTCTTC. Translation gives CASRGGAIFYEQFF. The V gene is TRBV27, the J gene TRBJ2-1; 9 bases match TRBD2. Trimming cost V 8 bases and J 8 bases; bases outside gene matches: 10. The length of the CDR3 is 14 residues. Germline V gene lookup returns CDR1 MNHEY and CDR2 SMNVEV (reference sequence).

The chain employs TRBV27 and TRBJ1-1; D is ambiguous. Trimming took off 5 bases at V and 3 bases at J, with 10 bases between the two ends. CDR1 is MNHEY and CDR2 is SMNVEV in the germline V gene (reference sequence). CDR3 length: 13 residues. CDR3 sequence reads: CASSEAGYTEAFF. CDR3 nucleotide sequence: TGTGCCAGCAGTGAGGCCGGGTACACTGAAGCTTTCTTT.

V usage is TRBV10-3 and J usage is TRBJ1-1, with TRBD1 matching over 11 bases. J was trimmed by 4 bases and V by 6 bases; bases with no gene match: 7. Germline CDR1 ENHRY, CDR2 SYGVKD. The CDR3 totals 15 residues. The chain's CDR3 is CAIRVSGQGATEAFF. CDR3 DNA sequence: TGTGCCATCAGGGTGTCAGGACAGGGGGCCACTGAAGCTTTCTTT.

The CDR3 DNA follows: TGTGCCAGCAGTTACGTCCCAGGGGGCACAGATACGCAGTATTTT. Its translation is CASSYVPGGTDTQYF. This chain connects TRBV6-6 to TRBJ2-3; D might be TRBD1 (6 bases). Germline CDR1 reads MNHNY; CDR2 reads SVGAGI (reference sequence). The CDR3 has 15 residues. With 2 bases removed from V and 1 base from J, the gap between germline ends came to 10 bases.

This clone came up a few times. The V and J genes are TRBV11-2 and TRBJ1-3; 9 bases map to TRBD1. Germline-derived CDR1 and CDR2 are SGHAT and FQNNGV. The J segment lost 4 bases and the V segment lost 4 bases, leaving 5 bases of the junction unmatched. The CDR3 has 15 amino acids. DNA for the CDR3: TGTGCCAGCAGCTGGGACAGGGAGCTCGGAAACACCATATATTTT. Amino acid sequence: CASSWDRELGNTIYF.

A single count supports this clone. The chain has TRBV5-8 and TRBJ2-7; a possible D gene is TRBD2 (6 bases). Between the trimmed V and J ends, which lost 0 bases and 6 bases, there was a span of 7 bases. Germline-derived CDR1 and CDR2 are SGHTS and YDEGEE. The CDR3 runs 12 residues. This CDR3 is CASSLGRGEQYF. The CDR3 DNA reads TGTGCCAGCAGCTTGGGGCGGGGCGAGCAGTACTTC.

The rearrangement links TRBV15 to TRBJ1-2, with D hard to call. V was trimmed by 1 base and J by 7 bases, leaving 19 bases between them. CDR1 is LNHNV and CDR2 is YYDKDF in the germline V gene (reference sequence). The CDR3 is 16 residues long. In DNA form, the CDR3 reads TGTGCCACCAGCAGAGTAGACCGACCGGAGAGATTTGGCTACACCTTC. Amino acid sequence: CATSRVDRPERFGYTF.

The chain recombines TRBV2 with TRBJ2-7, with 7 positions matching TRBD1. The ends lost 6 bases at V and 3 bases at J; junction bases unmatched: 11. Germline lookup yields CDR1 SNHLY and CDR2 FYNNEI. This CDR3 is 15 amino acids long. CDR3 DNA sequence: TGTGCCAGCAGCGGAGACGGGACAGTTAACTACGAGCAGTACTTC. It specifies CASSGDGTVNYEQYF.

This chain connects TRBV30 to TRBJ2-1; D is perhaps TRBD2 (6 bases). The germline V gene has CDR1 GTSNPN and CDR2 SVGIG (reference sequence). V lost 2 bases and J 12 bases, leaving 23 bases between the germline ends. CDR3 length equals 15 residues. The CDR3 is CAWSLPIGTPDGQFF. The CDR3 nucleotides read TGTGCCTGGAGTCTTCCCATAGGGACTCCTGACGGGCAGTTCTTC.

CDR3 sequence: CAWGRNREAFF. CDR3 coding DNA: TGTGCCTGGGGCCGAAACCGTGAAGCTTTCTTT. V gene TRBV30 combines with J gene TRBJ1-1; D gene uncertain. V lost 5 bases and J 7 bases, leaving 11 bases between the germline ends. The CDR3 is 11 amino acids. Germline CDR1 is GTSNPN and CDR2 is SVGIG (reference sequence).

The V call is TRBV4-1, the J call TRBJ1-1; no reliable D call. Trimming stripped 1 base from V and 0 bases from J, with 9 bases between. Germline assignment: CDR1 MGHRA and CDR2 YSYEKL. The CDR3 is 15 amino acids. CDR3 nucleotide sequence: TGCGCCAGCAGCCAAGGTATTTTCCTGAACACTGAAGCTTTCTTT. Encoded protein: CASSQGIFLNTEAFF.

The genes are TRBV7-9 and TRBJ1-5; 9 bases are a match to TRBD1. Trimming removed 5 bases from V and 0 bases from J; junction bases left unmatched: 14. Germline V CDR1 and CDR2: SEHNR, FQNEAQ (reference sequence). CDR3 length: 19 residues. The CDR3: CASSNGTGSIISSNQPQHF. CDR3 DNA sequence: TGTGCCAGCAGCAACGGGACAGGGAGTATTATAAGTAGCAATCAGCCCCAGCATTTT.